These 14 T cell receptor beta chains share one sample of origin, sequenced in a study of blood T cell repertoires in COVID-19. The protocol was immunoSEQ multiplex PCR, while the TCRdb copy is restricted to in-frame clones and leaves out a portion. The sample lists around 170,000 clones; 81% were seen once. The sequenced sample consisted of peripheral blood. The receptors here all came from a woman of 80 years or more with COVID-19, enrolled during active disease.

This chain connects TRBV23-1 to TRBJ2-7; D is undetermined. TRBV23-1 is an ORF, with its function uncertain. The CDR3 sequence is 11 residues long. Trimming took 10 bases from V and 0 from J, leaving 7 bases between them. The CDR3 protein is CATTSSYEQYF. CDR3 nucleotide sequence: TGCGCCACCACGAGCTCCTACGAGCAGTACTTC.

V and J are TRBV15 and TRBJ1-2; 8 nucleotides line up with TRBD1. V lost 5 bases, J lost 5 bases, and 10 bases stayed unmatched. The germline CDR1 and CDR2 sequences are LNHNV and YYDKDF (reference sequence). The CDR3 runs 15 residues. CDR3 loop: CATSPPDRGLYGYTF. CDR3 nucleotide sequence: TGTGCCACCAGCCCTCCTGACAGGGGATTGTATGGCTACACCTTC.

The CDR3 DNA follows: TGTGCCAGCCGGGACAGGGGGCGCCGGGACACTGAAGCTTTCTTT. Protein: CASRDRGRRDTEAFF. The rearrangement uses TRBV4-2 and TRBJ1-1; TRBD1 aligns across 12 bases. Germline V lookup: CDR1 LGHNA, CDR2 YNFKEQ. The CDR3 is 15 residues long. V shed 8 bases, J shed 3 bases, and the junction held 7 bases outside the gene matches.

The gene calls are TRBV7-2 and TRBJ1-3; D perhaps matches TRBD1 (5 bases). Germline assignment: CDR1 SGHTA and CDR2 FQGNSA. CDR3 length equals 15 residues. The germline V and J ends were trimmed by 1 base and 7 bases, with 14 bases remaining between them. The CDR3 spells CASSLESDSMNTIYF. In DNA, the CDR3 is TGTGCCAGCAGCTTAGAGTCCGACAGCATGAACACCATATATTTT.

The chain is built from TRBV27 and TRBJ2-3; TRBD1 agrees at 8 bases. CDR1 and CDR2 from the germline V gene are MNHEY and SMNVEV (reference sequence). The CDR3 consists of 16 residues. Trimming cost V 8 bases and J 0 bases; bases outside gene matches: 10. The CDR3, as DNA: TGTGCCAGCCGCGAGGGGACAGGACCTAGCACAGATACGCAGTATTTT. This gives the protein CASREGTGPSTDTQYF.

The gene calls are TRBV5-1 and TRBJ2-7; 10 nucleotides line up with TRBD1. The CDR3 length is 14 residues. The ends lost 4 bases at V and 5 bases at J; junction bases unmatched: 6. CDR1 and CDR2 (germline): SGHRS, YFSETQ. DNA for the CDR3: TGCGCCAGCAGCCCGGGACAGGGGTACCACGAGCAGTACTTC. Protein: CASSPGQGYHEQYF.

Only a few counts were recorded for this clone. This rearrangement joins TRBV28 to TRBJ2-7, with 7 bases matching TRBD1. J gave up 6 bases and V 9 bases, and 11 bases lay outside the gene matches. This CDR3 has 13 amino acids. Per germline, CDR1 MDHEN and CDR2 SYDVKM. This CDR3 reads CASQDRFLPEQYF. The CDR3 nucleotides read TGTGCCAGTCAGGACAGGTTCCTGCCCGAGCAGTACTTC.

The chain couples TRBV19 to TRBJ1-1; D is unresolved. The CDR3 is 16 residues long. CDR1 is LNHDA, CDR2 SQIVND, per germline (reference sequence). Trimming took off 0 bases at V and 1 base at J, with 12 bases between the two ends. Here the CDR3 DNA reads TGTGCCAGTAGTATAGAACGGGGTTTGGGGAACACTGAAGCTTTCTTT. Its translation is CASSIERGLGNTEAFF.

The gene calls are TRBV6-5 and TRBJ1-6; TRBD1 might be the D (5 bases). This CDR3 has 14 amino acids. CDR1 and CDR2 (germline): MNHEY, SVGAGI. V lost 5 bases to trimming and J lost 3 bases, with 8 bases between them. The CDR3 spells CASSKGNYNSPLHF. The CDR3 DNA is TGTGCCAGCAGTAAGGGGAACTATAATTCACCCCTCCACTTT.

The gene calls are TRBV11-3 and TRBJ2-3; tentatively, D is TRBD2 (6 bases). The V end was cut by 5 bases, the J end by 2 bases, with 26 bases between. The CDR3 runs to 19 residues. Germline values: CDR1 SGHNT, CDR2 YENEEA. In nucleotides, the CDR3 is TGTGCCAGCAGCCCCAAAGAGGGAATTAGCGGAATTTACACAGATACGCAGTATTTT. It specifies CASSPKEGISGIYTDTQYF.

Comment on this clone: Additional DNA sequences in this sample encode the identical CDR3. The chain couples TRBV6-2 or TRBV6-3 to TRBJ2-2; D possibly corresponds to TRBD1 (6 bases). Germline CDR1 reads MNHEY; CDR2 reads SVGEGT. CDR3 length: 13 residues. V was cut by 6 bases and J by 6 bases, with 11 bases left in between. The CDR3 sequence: CASSYRGSGELFF. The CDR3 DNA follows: TGTGCCAGCAGCTATAGGGGGTCCGGGGAGCTGTTTTTT.

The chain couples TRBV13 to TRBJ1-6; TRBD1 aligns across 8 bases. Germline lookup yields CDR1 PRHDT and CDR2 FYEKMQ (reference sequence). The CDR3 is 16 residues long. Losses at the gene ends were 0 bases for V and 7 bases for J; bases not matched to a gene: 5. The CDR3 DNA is TGTGCCAGCAGCTTAGGGGCAGGGGGCCGGAATTCACCCCTCCACTTT. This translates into CASSLGAGGRNSPLHF.

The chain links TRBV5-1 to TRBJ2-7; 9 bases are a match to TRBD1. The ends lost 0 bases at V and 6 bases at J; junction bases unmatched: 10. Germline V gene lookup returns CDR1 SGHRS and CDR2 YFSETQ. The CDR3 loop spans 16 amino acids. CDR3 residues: CASSLAPGTGPGEQYF. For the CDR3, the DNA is TGCGCCAGCAGCTTGGCCCCTGGGACAGGGCCTGGCGAGCAGTACTTC.

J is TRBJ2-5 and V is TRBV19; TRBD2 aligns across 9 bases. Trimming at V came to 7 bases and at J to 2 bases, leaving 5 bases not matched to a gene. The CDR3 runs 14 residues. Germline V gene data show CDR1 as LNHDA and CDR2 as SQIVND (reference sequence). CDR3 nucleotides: TGTGCCAGTAAACGCGGGGGGGCGCAAGAGACCCAGTACTTC. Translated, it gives CASKRGGAQETQYF.